This TCR beta chain was sequenced during a study of technical replicates of blood from a few donors. Some clones are missing from TCRdb's copy, which holds only in-frame ones; the method was immunoSEQ multiplex PCR. The sample carries 99,000 or so clones, roughly 96% recorded once. Sample: T cells isolated from PBMCs. The TCR comes from a human donor in good health.

CDR3: CASSTRTSGAHGELFF. CDR3 nucleotide sequence: TGTGCCAGTAGTACACGGACTAGCGGGGCTCACGGGGAGCTGTTTTTT. The rearrangement links TRBV19 to TRBJ2-2; 12 nucleotides line up with TRBD2. V lost 4 bases to trimming and J lost 7 bases; unmatched junction nucleotides: 7. Germline V CDR1 and CDR2: LNHDA, SQIVND (reference sequence). The CDR3 is made up of 16 amino acids.